This TCR beta chain was recorded in a study of beta chain features in type 1 diabetes. General study results and limits: Comparison showed that naive, central memory and Treg TCRB repertoires appeared more similar among patients than among healthy donors. Type 1 diabetes patients showed fewer insertions and more deletions at VDJ junctions.

Points on this clone: The target antigen is unknown.

Expressed TCRB transcripts were sequenced after all isolated RNA was converted to cDNA. The data were produced by immunoSEQ multiplex PCR, yet TCRdb's version contains in-frame clones alone and is incomplete. The table includes about 620,000 clones, roughly a sixth detected once. Purity (above 98%) was reached by all sorted populations. Unmatched junction bases numbered 9, after V lost 0 bases and J lost 6 bases. The CDR3 totals 17 residues. Germline lookup yields CDR1 MGHRA and CDR2 YSYEKL. The sequenced material came from naive CD4+ T cells from blood. This TCR was sampled from a man younger than 35 in good health. V usage is TRBV4-1 and J usage is TRBJ2-3, with 10 positions matching TRBD2. CDR3 region: CASSQDRSGGAVDTQYF. DNA of the CDR3: TGCGCCAGCAGCCAAGATCGGAGCGGGGGGGCCGTGGATACGCAGTATTTT.